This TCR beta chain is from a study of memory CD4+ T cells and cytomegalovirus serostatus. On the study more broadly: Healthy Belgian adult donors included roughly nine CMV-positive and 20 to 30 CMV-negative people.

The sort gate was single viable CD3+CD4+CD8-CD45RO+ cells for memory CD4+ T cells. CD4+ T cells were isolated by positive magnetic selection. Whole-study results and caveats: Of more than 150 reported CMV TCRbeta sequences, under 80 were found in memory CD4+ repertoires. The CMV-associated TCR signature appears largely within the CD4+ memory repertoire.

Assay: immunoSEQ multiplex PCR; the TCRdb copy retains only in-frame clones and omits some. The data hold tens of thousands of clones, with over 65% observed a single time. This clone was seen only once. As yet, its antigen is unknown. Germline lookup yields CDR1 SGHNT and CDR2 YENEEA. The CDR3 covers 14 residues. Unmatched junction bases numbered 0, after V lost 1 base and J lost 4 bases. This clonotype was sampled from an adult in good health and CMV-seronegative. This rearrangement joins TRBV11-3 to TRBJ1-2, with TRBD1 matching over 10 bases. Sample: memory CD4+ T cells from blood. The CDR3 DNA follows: TGTGCCAGCAGCTTAGGGACAGGGGGCTATGGCTACACCTTC. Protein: CASSLGTGGYGYTF.